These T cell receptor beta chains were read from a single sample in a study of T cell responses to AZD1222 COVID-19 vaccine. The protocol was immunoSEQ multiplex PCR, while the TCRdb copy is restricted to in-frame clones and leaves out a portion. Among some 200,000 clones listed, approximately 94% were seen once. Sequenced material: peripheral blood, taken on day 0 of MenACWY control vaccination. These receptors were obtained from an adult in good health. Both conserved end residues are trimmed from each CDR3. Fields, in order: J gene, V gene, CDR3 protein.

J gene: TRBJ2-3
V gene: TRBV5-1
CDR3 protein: ASSLGLAGGSADTQY

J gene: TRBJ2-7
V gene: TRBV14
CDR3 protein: ASSQVTGGYSYEQY

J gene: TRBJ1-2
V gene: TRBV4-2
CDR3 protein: ASSQEGGVLGYT

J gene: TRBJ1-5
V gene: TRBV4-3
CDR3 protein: ASSQDAGSRDQPQH

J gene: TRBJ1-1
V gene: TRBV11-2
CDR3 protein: ASSFTGGAGTEAF

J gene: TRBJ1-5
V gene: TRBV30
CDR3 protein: AWSVRGSGWQPQH

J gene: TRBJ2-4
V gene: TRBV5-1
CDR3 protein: ASKIEGGSAKNIQY

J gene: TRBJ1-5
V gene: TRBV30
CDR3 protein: AWSRSGTGGRQPQH

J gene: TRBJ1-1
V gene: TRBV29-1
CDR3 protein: SVEGELGLNTEAF

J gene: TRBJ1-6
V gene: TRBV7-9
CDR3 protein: ASSPRDRVWSPLH

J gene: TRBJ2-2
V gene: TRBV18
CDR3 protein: ASSAAGTANTGELF

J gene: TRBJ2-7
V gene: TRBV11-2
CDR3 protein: ASSLEISWGHYEQY

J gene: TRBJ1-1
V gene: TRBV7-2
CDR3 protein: ASSLFAPGIDTEAF